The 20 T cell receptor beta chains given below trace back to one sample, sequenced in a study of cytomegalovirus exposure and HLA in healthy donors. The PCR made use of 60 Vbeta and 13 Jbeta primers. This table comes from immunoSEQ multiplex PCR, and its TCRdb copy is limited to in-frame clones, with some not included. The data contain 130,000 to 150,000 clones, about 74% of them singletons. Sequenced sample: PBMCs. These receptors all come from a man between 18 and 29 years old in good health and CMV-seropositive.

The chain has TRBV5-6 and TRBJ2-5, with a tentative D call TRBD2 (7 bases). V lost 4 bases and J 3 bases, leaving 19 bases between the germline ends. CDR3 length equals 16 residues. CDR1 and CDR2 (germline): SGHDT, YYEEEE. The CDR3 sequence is CASSLRGRGREETQYF. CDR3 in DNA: TGTGCCAGCAGCCTCCGGGGGCGGGGGCGGGAAGAGACCCAGTACTTC.

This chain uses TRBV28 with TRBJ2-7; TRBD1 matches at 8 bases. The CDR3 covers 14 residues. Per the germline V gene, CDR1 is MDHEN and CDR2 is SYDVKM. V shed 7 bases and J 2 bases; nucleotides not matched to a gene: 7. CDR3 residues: CASTAGGMTYEQYF. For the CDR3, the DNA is TGTGCCAGCACAGCAGGGGGCATGACCTACGAGCAGTACTTC.

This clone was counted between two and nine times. This CDR3 is CASSPVGGASEQFF. The CDR3 DNA reads as TGTGCCAGCAGCCCGGTCGGAGGCGCGAGTGAGCAGTTCTTC. The gene calls are TRBV11-2 and TRBJ2-1; a possible D gene is TRBD2 (5 bases). The germline V and J ends were trimmed by 5 bases and 9 bases, with 17 bases remaining between them. The CDR3 spans 14 residues. Germline V gene lookup returns CDR1 SGHAT and CDR2 FQNNGV.

The CDR3 DNA reads TGTGCCAGCAGCTTAGCCCCAGGGGGAAGGCAGTTCTTC. This sequence encodes CASSLAPGGRQFF. V gene TRBV7-9 combines with J gene TRBJ2-1, with 7 bases lining up with TRBD1. CDR3 length: 13 amino acids. The germline V gene encodes CDR1 SEHNR and CDR2 FQNEAQ (reference sequence). The trim removed 0 bases at V and 12 bases at J, leaving 5 bases unmatched.

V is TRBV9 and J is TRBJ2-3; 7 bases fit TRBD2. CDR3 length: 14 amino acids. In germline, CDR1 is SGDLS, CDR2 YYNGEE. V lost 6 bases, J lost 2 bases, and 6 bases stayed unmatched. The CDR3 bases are TGTGCCAGCAACCCGAGCGGGGTCACAGATACGCAGTATTTT. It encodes CASNPSGVTDTQYF.

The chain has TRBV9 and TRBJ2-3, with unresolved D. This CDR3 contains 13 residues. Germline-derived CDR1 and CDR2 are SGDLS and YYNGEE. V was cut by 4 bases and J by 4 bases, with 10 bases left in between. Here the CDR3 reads CASSPPSADTQYF. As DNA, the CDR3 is TGTGCCAGCAGCCCCCCCAGTGCAGATACGCAGTATTTT.

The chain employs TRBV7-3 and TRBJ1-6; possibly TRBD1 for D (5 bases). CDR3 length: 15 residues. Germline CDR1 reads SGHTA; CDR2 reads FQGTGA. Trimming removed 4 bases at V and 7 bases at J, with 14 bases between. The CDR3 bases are TGTGCCAGCAGCTCAGAGCCTGGGGGGAATTCACCCCTCCACTTT. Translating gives CASSSEPGGNSPLHF.

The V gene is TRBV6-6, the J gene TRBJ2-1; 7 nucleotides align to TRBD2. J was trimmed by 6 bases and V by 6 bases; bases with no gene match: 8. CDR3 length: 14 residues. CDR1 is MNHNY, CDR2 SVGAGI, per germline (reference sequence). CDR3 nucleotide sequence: TGTGCCAGCAGGTCTAGCGGAGAAACCAATGAGCAGTTCTTC. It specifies CASRSSGETNEQFF.

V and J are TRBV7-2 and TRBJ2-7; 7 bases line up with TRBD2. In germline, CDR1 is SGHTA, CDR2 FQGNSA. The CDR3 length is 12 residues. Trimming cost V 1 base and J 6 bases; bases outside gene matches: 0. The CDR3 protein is CASSLGGGEQYF. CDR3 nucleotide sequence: TGTGCCAGCAGCTTAGGGGGGGGCGAGCAGTACTTC.

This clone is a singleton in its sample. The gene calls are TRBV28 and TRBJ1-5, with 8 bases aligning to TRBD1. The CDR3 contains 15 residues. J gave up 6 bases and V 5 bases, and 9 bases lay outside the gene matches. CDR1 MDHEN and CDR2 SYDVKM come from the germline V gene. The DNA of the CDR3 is TGTGCCAGCAGTCCTGAGGACAGGGAGGGTCAGCCCCAGCATTTT. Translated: CASSPEDREGQPQHF. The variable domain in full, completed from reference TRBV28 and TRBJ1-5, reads DVKVTQSSRYLVKRTGEKVFLECVQDMDHENMFWYRQDPGLGLRLIYFSYDVKMKEKGDIPEGYSVSREKKERFSLILESASTNQTSMYLCASSPEDREGQPQHFGDGTRLSIL.

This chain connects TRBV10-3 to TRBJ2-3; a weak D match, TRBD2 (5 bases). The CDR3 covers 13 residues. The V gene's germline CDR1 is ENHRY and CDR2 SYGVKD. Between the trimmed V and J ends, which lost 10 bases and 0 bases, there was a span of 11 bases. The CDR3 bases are TGTGCCAGCCAACGGACTAGCACAGATACGCAGTATTTT. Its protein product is CASQRTSTDTQYF.

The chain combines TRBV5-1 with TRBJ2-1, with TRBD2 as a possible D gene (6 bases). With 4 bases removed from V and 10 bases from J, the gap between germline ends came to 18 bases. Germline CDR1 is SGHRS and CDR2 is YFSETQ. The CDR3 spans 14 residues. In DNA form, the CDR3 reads TGCGCCAGCAGCCCAGGGACTCCTAGCGTCGAGCAGTTCTTC. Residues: CASSPGTPSVEQFF.

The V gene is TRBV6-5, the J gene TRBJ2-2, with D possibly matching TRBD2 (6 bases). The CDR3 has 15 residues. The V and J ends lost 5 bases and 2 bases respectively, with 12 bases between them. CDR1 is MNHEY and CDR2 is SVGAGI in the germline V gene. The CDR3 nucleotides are TGTGCCAGCAGTGGTCTAGCGTTAAACACCGGGGAGCTGTTTTTT. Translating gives CASSGLALNTGELFF.

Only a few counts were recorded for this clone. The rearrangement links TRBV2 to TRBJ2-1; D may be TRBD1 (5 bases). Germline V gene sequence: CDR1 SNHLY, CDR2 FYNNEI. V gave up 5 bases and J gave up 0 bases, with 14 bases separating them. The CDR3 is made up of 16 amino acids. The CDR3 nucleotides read TGTGCCAGCAGTACTCAGGGTGCGAGCTCCTACAATGAGCAGTTCTTC. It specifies CASSTQGASSYNEQFF.

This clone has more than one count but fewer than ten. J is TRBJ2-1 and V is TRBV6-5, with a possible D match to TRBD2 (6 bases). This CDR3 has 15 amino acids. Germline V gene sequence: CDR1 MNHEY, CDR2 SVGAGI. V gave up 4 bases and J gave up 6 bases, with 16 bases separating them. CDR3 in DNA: TGTGCCAGCAGTTCGCCGACCCGAGCGGGCAATGAGCAGTTCTTC. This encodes CASSSPTRAGNEQFF.

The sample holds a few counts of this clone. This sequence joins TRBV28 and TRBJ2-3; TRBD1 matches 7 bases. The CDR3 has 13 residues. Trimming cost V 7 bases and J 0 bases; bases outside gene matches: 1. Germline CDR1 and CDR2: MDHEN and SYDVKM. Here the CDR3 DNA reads TGTGCCAGCAAACAGGGGAGCACAGATACGCAGTATTTT. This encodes CASKQGSTDTQYF. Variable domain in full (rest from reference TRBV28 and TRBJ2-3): DVKVTQSSRYLVKRTGEKVFLECVQDMDHENMFWYRQDPGLGLRLIYFSYDVKMKEKGDIPEGYSVSREKKERFSLILESASTNQTSMYLCASKQGSTDTQYFGPGTRLTVL.

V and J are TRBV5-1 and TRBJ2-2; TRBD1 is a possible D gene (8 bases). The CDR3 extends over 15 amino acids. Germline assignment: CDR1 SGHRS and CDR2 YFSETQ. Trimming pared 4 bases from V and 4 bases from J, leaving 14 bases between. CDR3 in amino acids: CASSEQGEGTGELFF. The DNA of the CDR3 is TGCGCCAGCAGCGAACAGGGGGAGGGCACCGGGGAGCTGTTTTTT.

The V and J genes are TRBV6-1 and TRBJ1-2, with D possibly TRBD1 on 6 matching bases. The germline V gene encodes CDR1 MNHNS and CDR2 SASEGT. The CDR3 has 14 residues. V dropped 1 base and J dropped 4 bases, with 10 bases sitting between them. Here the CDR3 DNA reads TGTGCCAGCAGTGAAGGACAGGTAGCCTATGGCTACACCTTC. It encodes CASSEGQVAYGYTF.

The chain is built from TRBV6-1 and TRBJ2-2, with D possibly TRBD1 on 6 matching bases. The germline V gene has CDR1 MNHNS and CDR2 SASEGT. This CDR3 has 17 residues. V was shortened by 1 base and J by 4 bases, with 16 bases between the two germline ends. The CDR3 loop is CASSEEGVWGSTGELFF. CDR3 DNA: TGTGCCAGCAGTGAAGAGGGGGTCTGGGGGAGCACCGGGGAGCTGTTTTTT.

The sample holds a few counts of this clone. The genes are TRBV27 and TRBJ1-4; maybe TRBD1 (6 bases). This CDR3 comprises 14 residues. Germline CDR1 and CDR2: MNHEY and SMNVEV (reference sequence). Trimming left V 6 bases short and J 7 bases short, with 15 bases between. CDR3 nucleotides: TGTGCCAGCAGCCGAGGGGGGGTGGGTGAAAAACTGTTTTTT. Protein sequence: CASSRGGVGEKLFF.